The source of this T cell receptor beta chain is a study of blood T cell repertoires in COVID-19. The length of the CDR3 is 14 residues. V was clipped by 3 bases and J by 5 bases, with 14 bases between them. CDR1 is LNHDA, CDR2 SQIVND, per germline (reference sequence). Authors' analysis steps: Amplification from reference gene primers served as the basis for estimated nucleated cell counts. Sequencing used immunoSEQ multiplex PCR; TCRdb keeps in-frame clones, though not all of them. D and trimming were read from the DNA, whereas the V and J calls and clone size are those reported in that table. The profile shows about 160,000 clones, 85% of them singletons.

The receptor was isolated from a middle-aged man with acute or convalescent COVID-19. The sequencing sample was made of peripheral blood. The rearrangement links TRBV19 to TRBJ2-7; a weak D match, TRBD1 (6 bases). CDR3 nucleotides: TGTGCCAGTAGTATCTTTCACAGGGTGGACGAGCAGTACTTC. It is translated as CASSIFHRVDEQYF.